Shown below are 25 T cell receptor beta chains from a single sample sequenced in a study of cytomegalovirus exposure and HLA in healthy donors. Researchers ran the PCR with 60 Vbeta and 13 Jbeta primers. TCRdb keeps only in-frame clones here, not all; method: immunoSEQ multiplex PCR. The data contain around 88,000 clones, about four fifths of them seen just once; the ten biggest clones take up 4.1%. Input material: PBMCs. The receptors here all came from a woman between 40 and 55 years old in good health and CMV-seropositive.

The chain couples TRBV5-6 to TRBJ2-5, with 7 bases lining up with TRBD1. Trimming at V came to 2 bases and at J to 4 bases, leaving 2 bases not matched to a gene. Germline-derived CDR1 and CDR2 are SGHDT and YYEEEE. The CDR3 runs to 13 residues. The CDR3 region has the DNA TGTGCCAGCAGCTTAAGGGGGCGAGAGACCCAGTACTTC. Protein product: CASSLRGRETQYF.

The chain joins TRBV7-8 to TRBJ2-7, with D hard to call. Trimming left V 1 base short and J 6 bases short, with 7 bases between. The CDR3 covers 12 residues. Germline values: CDR1 SGHVS, CDR2 FQNEAQ. The CDR3 here is CASSLVAVEQYF. The CDR3, as DNA: TGTGCCAGCAGCTTAGTGGCGGTCGAGCAGTACTTC.

This clone has only a few counts. The chain combines TRBV11-3 with TRBJ2-5, with D perhaps TRBD1 (6 bases). Germline CDR1 SGHNT, CDR2 YENEEA. There are 18 residues in the CDR3. V was cut by 2 bases and J by 4 bases, with 23 bases left in between. The CDR3 region has the DNA TGTGCCAGCAGCTTACCTGACAGGTCGGGTTTTTATCGAGAGACCCAGTACTTC. Amino acid sequence: CASSLPDRSGFYRETQYF.

Here the CDR3 reads CAWTDSGNTIYF. CDR3 coding DNA: TGTGCCTGGACAGACTCTGGAAACACCATATATTTT. The chain employs TRBV30 and TRBJ1-3; the D is unclear. Germline CDR1 is GTSNPN and CDR2 is SVGIG (reference sequence). With 4 bases removed from V and 0 bases from J, the gap between germline ends came to 4 bases. The CDR3 consists of 12 residues.

The V and J genes are TRBV2 and TRBJ1-4, with TRBD1 as a possible D gene (5 bases). This CDR3 is 15 amino acids long. The V end was cut by 4 bases, the J end by 7 bases, with 16 bases between. In germline, CDR1 is SNHLY, CDR2 FYNNEI. The CDR3 coding sequence is TGTGCCAGCAGTGCTTTTGGCGGGGGGGGTGAAAAACTGTTTTTT. Translation gives CASSAFGGGGEKLFF.

The CDR3 loop is CASSSSDRVHEQYF. In nucleotides, the CDR3 is TGTGCCAGCAGTTCCTCGGACAGGGTTCACGAGCAGTACTTC. The chain employs TRBV27 and TRBJ2-7, with TRBD1 matching over 8 bases. The CDR3 is made up of 14 amino acids. Looked up from germline, CDR1 is MNHEY and CDR2 is SMNVEV (reference sequence). V lost 4 bases to trimming and J lost 5 bases; unmatched junction nucleotides: 7.

This sequence joins TRBV29-1 and TRBJ2-3; weak D call: TRBD2 (6 bases). From germline, CDR1 is SQVTM and CDR2 ANQGSEA. The CDR3 is made up of 16 amino acids. V was trimmed by 7 bases and J by 2 bases, leaving 22 bases between them. The CDR3 protein is CSAGGASVRSTDTQYF. The CDR3 DNA is TGCAGCGCAGGAGGGGCGTCTGTTAGGTCCACAGATACGCAGTATTTT.

The gene calls are TRBV15 and TRBJ2-1; the D gene is possibly TRBD1 (6 bases). Per germline, CDR1 LNHNV and CDR2 YYDKDF (reference sequence). The CDR3 loop spans 16 amino acids. Trimming left V 0 bases short and J 4 bases short, with 13 bases between. The CDR3 protein is CATSRDHLGQYNEQFF. The CDR3, as DNA: TGTGCCACCAGCAGAGATCATTTAGGACAGTACAATGAGCAGTTCTTC.

The V and J genes are TRBV11-2 and TRBJ2-1; no definite D call. In germline, CDR1 is SGHAT, CDR2 FQNNGV. The CDR3 runs to 13 residues. The germline V and J ends were trimmed by 5 bases and 5 bases, with 10 bases remaining between them. The CDR3 coding sequence is TGTGCCAGCAGCGCTCTAATCAACAATGAGCAGTTCTTC. This encodes CASSALINNEQFF.

The chain links TRBV7-3 to TRBJ1-1, with 10 nucleotides matching TRBD1. Trimming removed 5 bases from V and 5 bases from J; junction bases left unmatched: 5. The germline CDR1 and CDR2 sequences are SGHTA and FQGTGA. The CDR3 contains 14 residues. CDR3 amino acids: CASSRDRGETEAFF. For the CDR3, the DNA is TGTGCCAGCAGCCGGGACAGGGGAGAGACTGAAGCTTTCTTT. Complete variable domain (other parts from reference TRBV7-3 and TRBJ1-1): GAGVSQTPSNKVTEKGKYVELRCDPISGHTALYWYRQSLGQGPEFLIYFQGTGAADDSGLPNDRFFAVRPEGSVSTLKIQRTERGDSAVYLCASSRDRGETEAFFGQGTRLTVV.

The rearrangement links TRBV6-5 to TRBJ2-3; 7 bases map to TRBD2. CDR1 is MNHEY, CDR2 SVGAGI, per germline. The trim removed 5 bases at V and 6 bases at J, leaving 2 bases unmatched. The CDR3 runs 12 residues. CDR3 loop: CASSRTSDTQYF. CDR3 DNA sequence: TGTGCCAGCAGTAGGACTAGTGATACGCAGTATTTT.

V usage is TRBV6-5 and J usage is TRBJ1-2; D not resolved. The CDR3 runs 13 residues. From germline, CDR1 is MNHEY and CDR2 SVGAGI. The germline V and J ends were trimmed by 2 bases and 9 bases, with 13 bases remaining between them. The CDR3 region has the DNA TGTGCCAGCAGTTACAGGGCGGGGAGGAGCTACACCTTC. Translating it yields CASSYRAGRSYTF.

The rearrangement links TRBV5-1 to TRBJ2-1; TRBD2 matches 13 bases. CDR1 is SGHRS and CDR2 is YFSETQ in the germline V gene. With 4 bases clipped from V and 4 bases from J, the junction kept 2 bases outside the gene matches. This CDR3 comprises 15 residues. The CDR3 loop reads CASSLGLAGYNEQFF. CDR3 bases: TGCGCCAGCAGCCTGGGACTAGCGGGATACAATGAGCAGTTCTTC.

The chain joins TRBV7-3 to TRBJ1-1; 7 bases match TRBD1. CDR3 length equals 15 residues. Germline V gene sequence: CDR1 SGHTA, CDR2 FQGTGA. J lost 1 base, V lost 5 bases, and 7 bases had no gene match. This chain's CDR3 is CASSKKGTANTEAFF. The CDR3 bases are TGTGCCAGCAGCAAAAAGGGGACAGCGAACACTGAAGCTTTCTTT. Looking up the rest from reference TRBV7-3 and TRBJ1-1 gives the full variable domain: GAGVSQTPSNKVTEKGKYVELRCDPISGHTALYWYRQSLGQGPEFLIYFQGTGAADDSGLPNDRFFAVRPEGSVSTLKIQRTERGDSAVYLCASSKKGTANTEAFFGQGTRLTVV.

Points on this clone: This CDR3 is also generated by other DNA sequences in the sample. V and J are TRBV19 and TRBJ2-2, with 12 bases lining up with TRBD2. CDR1 and CDR2 (germline): LNHDA, SQIVND (reference sequence). The CDR3 contains 14 residues. V shed 6 bases and J 11 bases; nucleotides not matched to a gene: 7. The CDR3 coding sequence is TGTGCCAGTAGCACGGGACTAGCGGGCCACGAGCTGTTTTTT. It yields the protein CASSTGLAGHELFF.

The chain employs TRBV9 and TRBJ2-1; 11 bases map to TRBD2. The germline V gene has CDR1 SGDLS and CDR2 YYNGEE. The CDR3 spans 15 residues. Trimming removed 3 bases from V and 7 bases from J; junction bases left unmatched: 6. The CDR3 is CASSELAGVGNEQFF. CDR3 coding DNA: TGTGCCAGCAGCGAACTAGCGGGAGTGGGAAATGAGCAGTTCTTC.

This clone was seen more than once but under ten times. This chain joins TRBV19 and TRBJ2-2; the D is unclear. The CDR3 consists of 14 residues. V gave up 7 bases and J gave up 2 bases, with 11 bases separating them. The germline V gene encodes CDR1 LNHDA and CDR2 SQIVND (reference sequence). Here the CDR3 DNA reads TGTGCCAGTAAAAAGCCCCTAAACACCGGGGAGCTGTTTTTT. Residues: CASKKPLNTGELFF. The full variable domain, its missing parts supplied by reference TRBV19 and TRBJ2-2, is DGGITQSPKYLFRKEGQNVTLSCEQNLNHDAMYWYRQDPGQGLRLIYYSQIVNDFQKGDIAEGYSVSREKKESFPLTVTSAQKNPTAFYLCASKKPLNTGELFFGEGSRLTVL.

The V gene is TRBV7-8, the J gene TRBJ2-7, with 9 bases aligning to TRBD2. This CDR3 has 16 amino acids. Germline loops: CDR1 SGHVS, CDR2 FQNEAQ. With V trimmed by 7 bases and J by 3 bases, 13 bases remained unmatched. The CDR3 protein is CASTREGAGGYYEQYF. The CDR3 bases are TGTGCCAGCACCAGAGAAGGGGCGGGAGGGTACTACGAGCAGTACTTC.

The chain combines TRBV5-7 with TRBJ2-7; D call uncertain. TRBV5-7 is identified as an open reading frame with a role that is uncertain. This CDR3 region has 12 residues. Trimming left V 1 base short and J 5 bases short, with 7 bases between. The CDR3 region has the DNA TGTGCCAGCAGCTTGTCCAGAAACGAGCAGTACTTC. Translated: CASSLSRNEQYF.

In its sample, this clone was seen a few times. The chain couples TRBV2 to TRBJ2-7; perhaps TRBD2 as D (7 bases). Germline CDR1 SNHLY, CDR2 FYNNEI. CDR3 length equals 15 residues. Trimming removed 6 bases at V and 2 bases at J, with 17 bases between. The CDR3 here is CASSQGAGGPYEQYF. The CDR3 bases are TGTGCCAGCAGCCAAGGGGCCGGGGGGCCCTACGAGCAGTACTTC.

The chain links TRBV2 to TRBJ1-4, with 8 positions matching TRBD1. V dropped 7 bases and J dropped 7; count of bases not matched to a gene: 11. Germline V gene lookup returns CDR1 SNHLY and CDR2 FYNNEI. This CDR3 has 15 residues. This CDR3 reads CASTLGQGVIEKLFF. DNA of the CDR3: TGTGCCAGCACCCTCGGACAGGGTGTAATTGAAAAACTGTTTTTT. The full variable domain, rest sourced from reference TRBV2 and TRBJ1-4, is EPEVTQTPSHQVTQMGQEVILRCVPISNHLYFYWYRQILGQKVEFLVSFYNNEISEKSEIFDDQFSVERPDGSNFTLKIRSTKLEDSAMYFCASTLGQGVIEKLFFGSGTQLSVL.

The V call is TRBV20-1, the J call TRBJ1-1, with a weak D call TRBD1 (5 bases). Germline loops: CDR1 DFQATT, CDR2 SNEGSKA (reference sequence). The CDR3 covers 11 residues. CDR3 loop: CRGAMNTEAFF. The CDR3 bases are TGCAGAGGGGCCATGAACACTGAAGCTTTCTTT.

The V gene is TRBV10-3, the J gene TRBJ1-4; 8 bases map to TRBD1. After removal of 6 bases from V and 5 bases from J, the junction contained 5 bases not matched to a gene. This CDR3 spans 14 amino acids. Germline CDR1 reads ENHRY; CDR2 reads SYGVKD. The CDR3 sequence: CAISRTGQNEKLFF. The CDR3 DNA follows: TGTGCCATCAGCCGGACAGGGCAGAATGAAAAACTGTTTTTT.

This rearrangement joins TRBV15 to TRBJ2-1, with unresolved D. Trimming took 0 bases from V and 0 from J, leaving 9 bases between them. Germline V gene lookup returns CDR1 LNHNV and CDR2 YYDKDF (reference sequence). The CDR3 covers 16 residues. The CDR3 protein is CATSRDKSGSYNEQFF. As DNA, the CDR3 is TGTGCCACCAGCAGAGATAAATCAGGCTCCTACAATGAGCAGTTCTTC.

This chain links TRBV29-1 with TRBJ2-1, with TRBD2 matching 8 bases. CDR1 is SQVTM, CDR2 ANQGSEA, per germline. This CDR3 has 17 residues. Trimming at V came to 3 bases and at J to 2 bases, leaving 12 bases not matched to a gene. CDR3 DNA sequence: TGCAGCGTTGATGGGGCGCGGGAGGATGATACCTACAATGAGCAGTTCTTC. Protein product: CSVDGAREDDTYNEQFF.